Listed below are T cell receptor beta chains from one sample, sequenced in a study of CD8 T cells in Susac syndrome. A single record per CDR3 protein comes from TCRdb applying MiXCR to the immunoSEQ multiplex PCR reads. The profile shows fewer than 35,000 distinct CDR3 sequences, approximately 94% of them singletons. The material sequenced was CD8+ T cells from PBMCs. The origin of the receptors is a human donor in good health. The CDR3 runs from the conserved cysteine through the conserved F or W. D genes are given only for firm matches. Some rows have no size entry. The others give once, few or many, or a class for an expanded clone.

d_call | j_call | v_call | clone_size | cdr3_nt | cdr3_aa
. | TRBJ2-1 | TRBV6-6 | . | TGTGCCAGCAGTTTTTACAATGAGCAGTTCTTC | CASSFYNEQFF
TRBD1 | TRBJ2-7 | TRBV27 | . | TGTGCCAGCAGTCTCGATCCCGGGACAGGGAACGAGCAGTACTTC | CASSLDPGTGNEQYF
TRBD1 | TRBJ2-7 | TRBV5-6 | . | TGTGCCAGCAGCGGGAGGACAGGGGGTCCCTACGAGCAGTACTTC | CASSGRTGGPYEQYF
TRBD1 | TRBJ1-1 | TRBV19 | . | TGTGCCAGTAGTTCACAGGGGGCGATGAACACTGAAGCTTTCTTT | CASSSQGAMNTEAFF
TRBD1 | TRBJ2-7 | TRBV7-9 | . | TGTGCCAGCAGCTCCCAGGGGGTGCTTACCTACGAGCAGTACTTC | CASSSQGVLTYEQYF
. | TRBJ2-1 | TRBV7-2 | once | TGTGCCAGCAGCCCCGGTTATGGCCCCCTCGAGCAGTTCTTC | CASSPGYGPLEQFF
. | TRBJ2-3 | TRBV5-1 | . | TGCGCCAGCAGCTTGGATCGAGGACTTACCACAGATACGCAGTATTTT | CASSLDRGLTTDTQYF
TRBD1 | TRBJ2-7 | TRBV19 | . | TGTGCCAGTAGTCCCGGACAGGTGAACTACGAGCAGTACTTC | CASSPGQVNYEQYF
TRBD1 | TRBJ1-1 | TRBV5-1 | . | TGCGCCAGCAGCTTGGCCACCTGGGAAAGGACAGGGCTCATGAACACTGAAGCTTTCTTT | CASSLATWERTGLMNTEAFF
TRBD2 | TRBJ2-7 | TRBV3-1 | . | TGTGCCAGCAGCCAATCGCGGGGGGGATTCTACGAGCAGTACTTC | CASSQSRGGFYEQYF
. | TRBJ1-1 | TRBV6-2/TRBV6-3 | . | TGTGCCAGCAGTTACACAATGCTCACTGAAGCTTTCTTT | CASSYTMLTEAFF
. | TRBJ1-5 | TRBV19 | . | TGTGCCAGTAGACGGGACCTTAGCAATCAGCCCCAGCATTTT | CASRRDLSNQPQHF
. | TRBJ2-2 | TRBV19 | . | TGTGCCAGTAGATCGTCTCGACAGGAGAACACCGGGGAGCTGTTTTTT | CASRSSRQENTGELFF